Listed below are T cell receptor beta chains from one sample, sequenced in a study of cytomegalovirus exposure and HLA in healthy donors. Clones were read by immunoSEQ multiplex PCR, and TCRdb kept only the in-frame ones, dropping some. The sample lists about 93,000 clones, around 78% occurring once. Sequencing input: PBMCs. These receptors originate from a man aged 30 to 45 in good health and CMV-seronegative. The CDR3 runs from the conserved cysteine through the conserved F or W. The D gene is left open where the match is weak. Size tells how often a clone was seen (once, few, many) or the class of an expanded clone, and some rows leave it out.

>TRBD1|TRBJ2-1|NA|TRBV5-8
CASSLESGGRNEQFF
TGTGCCAGCAGCTTGGAGTCAGGGGGTAGGAATGAGCAGTTCTTC
>NA|TRBJ2-7|NA|TRBV11-2
CASSFPGRGYEQYF
TGTGCCAGCAGCTTCCCCGGTCGGGGGTACGAGCAGTACTTC
>TRBD2|TRBJ2-7|NA|TRBV7-2
CASSLVPSGGAGYGQYF
TGTGCCAGCAGCTTAGTACCTAGCGGGGGGGCCGGATACGGGCAGTACTTC
>NA|TRBJ1-1|once|TRBV5-1
CASSLVQGQNTEAFF
TGCGCCAGCAGCTTGGTTCAGGGGCAGAACACTGAAGCTTTCTTT
>NA|TRBJ1-5|NA|TRBV19
CASNPEFLGRNQPQHF
TGTGCCAGTAACCCGGAATTTCTGGGGCGCAATCAGCCCCAGCATTTT
>TRBD1|TRBJ1-2|few|TRBV4-1
CASSQEWTGGEYGYTF
TGCGCCAGCAGCCAAGAATGGACAGGGGGGGAGTATGGCTACACCTTC
>NA|TRBJ1-4|NA|TRBV2
CASSEAIPGSKLFF
TGTGCCAGCAGTGAAGCCATACCCGGGAGTAAACTGTTTTTT
>NA|TRBJ2-1|once|TRBV7-9
CSSSDPWRAAYNEQFF
TGTTCCAGCAGCGACCCTTGGCGGGCTGCTTACAATGAGCAGTTCTTC
>NA|TRBJ1-2|NA|TRBV4-2
CASSQEGPGEVAPYGYTF
TGTGCCAGCAGCCAAGAAGGACCGGGGGAGGTAGCCCCCTATGGCTACACCTTC
>NA|TRBJ2-7|NA|TRBV19
CASSIMGGEQYF
TGTGCCAGTAGTATAATGGGGGGCGAGCAGTACTTC
>TRBD1|TRBJ1-3|once|TRBV5-1
CASSQGQEGNTIYF
TGCGCCAGCAGCCAAGGACAGGAAGGAAACACCATATATTTT
>NA|TRBJ1-2|NA|TRBV10-3
CAISDTYSGFGYTF
TGTGCCATCAGTGACACTTACTCAGGTTTTGGCTACACCTTC
>TRBD1|TRBJ2-3|NA|TRBV7-2
CASSLQGTGADTQYF
TGTGCCAGCAGCTTGCAGGGGACAGGGGCAGATACGCAGTATTTT
>TRBD1|TRBJ1-1|NA|TRBV5-1
CASSLDRGHTEAFF
TGCGCCAGCAGCTTGGACAGGGGGCACACTGAAGCTTTCTTT
>TRBD1|TRBJ1-2|NA|TRBV5-1
CASSLMDRARNGYTF
TGCGCCAGCAGCTTGATGGACAGGGCTCGTAATGGCTACACCTTC
>NA|TRBJ1-6|few|TRBV7-3
CASSLHSNSYNSPLHF
TGTGCCAGCAGCTTGCACTCAAACTCCTATAATTCACCCCTCCACTTT
>TRBD2|TRBJ2-2|few|TRBV9
CASSTTSGSTGELFF
TGTGCCAGCAGCACAACTAGCGGGAGCACCGGGGAGCTGTTTTTT
>NA|TRBJ1-2|NA|TRBV6-5
CASSYSGTDDNYGYTF
TGTGCCAGCAGTTACTCTGGGACTGATGATAACTATGGCTACACCTTC
>TRBD2|TRBJ2-6|NA|TRBV11-1
CASSLTSGSSGANVLTF
TGTGCCAGCAGCTTAACTAGCGGGAGCTCTGGGGCCAACGTCCTGACTTTC
>TRBD1|TRBJ1-2|NA|TRBV19
CASSMGTGANYGYTF
TGTGCCAGTAGTATGGGGACAGGGGCAAACTATGGCTACACCTTC
>NA|TRBJ1-2|NA|TRBV6-1
CASSIAYGYTF
TGTGCCAGCAGTATAGCCTATGGCTACACCTTC
>NA|TRBJ1-5|few|TRBV27
CASSTNQGNPNQPQHF
TGTGCCAGCAGTACTAACCAGGGTAATCCCAATCAGCCCCAGCATTTT
>TRBD1|TRBJ2-2|many|TRBV9
CASSVAPAGGSGELFF
TGTGCCAGCAGCGTAGCTCCGGCAGGGGGCTCCGGGGAGCTGTTTTTT
>NA|TRBJ1-4|NA|TRBV6-5
CASSRTGIPDEKLFF
TGTGCCAGCAGTAGAACAGGGATCCCGGATGAAAAACTGTTTTTT
>TRBD1|TRBJ1-2|NA|TRBV6-5
CASSTPDRGRDGYTF
TGTGCCAGCAGTACCCCGGACAGGGGGCGGGATGGCTACACCTTC
>NA|TRBJ2-3|NA|TRBV15
CATSRDQDTQYF
TGTGCCACCAGCAGAGACCAAGATACGCAGTATTTT
>TRBD2|TRBJ2-3|NA|TRBV5-1
CASSLGLAAGTDTQYF
TGCGCCAGCAGCTTGGGACTAGCGGCGGGCACAGATACGCAGTATTTT
>NA|TRBJ1-2|once|TRBV28
CASSFEQGSRYGYTF
TGTGCCAGCAGTTTTGAACAGGGCAGTAGATATGGCTACACCTTC
>TRBD1|TRBJ1-2|NA|TRBV6-5
CASSYSAGQTNYGYTF
TGTGCCAGCAGTTACTCGGCGGGACAGACTAACTATGGCTACACCTTC
>TRBD1|TRBJ2-1|NA|TRBV7-9
CASSSPGQVGLEQFF
TGTGCCAGCAGCTCACCGGGACAGGTGGGCCTTGAGCAGTTCTTC
>TRBD2|TRBJ2-3|NA|TRBV6-1
CASSENPGTSGRAVTQYF
TGTGCCAGCAGTGAAAACCCTGGGACTAGCGGGAGGGCCGTTACGCAGTATTTT
>NA|TRBJ2-1|NA|TRBV21-1
CASSGSGLAGYNNEQFF
TGTGCCAGCAGCGGTTCGGGACTAGCGGGATATAACAATGAGCAGTTCTTC
>TRBD1|TRBJ2-7|few|TRBV6-1
CASEDRSSYEQYF
TGTGCCAGCGAGGACAGGAGCTCCTACGAGCAGTACTTC
>NA|TRBJ2-7|NA|TRBV19
CASSKLVTYEQYF
TGTGCCAGTAGTAAACTAGTTACCTACGAGCAGTACTTC
>TRBD2|TRBJ2-3|NA|TRBV29-1
CSTSSGGGLSTDTQYF
TGCAGCACTAGCTCGGGGGGGGGCCTTAGCACAGATACGCAGTATTTT
>TRBD1|TRBJ1-1|NA|TRBV15
CATSREGNRGRTEAFF
TGTGCCACCAGCAGAGAGGGAAACAGGGGTCGCACTGAAGCTTTCTTT
>TRBD1|TRBJ1-1|few|TRBV5-1
CASSLAGGPNAEAFF
TGCGCCAGCAGCTTGGCAGGGGGACCCAACGCTGAAGCTTTCTTT
>TRBD2|TRBJ2-1|NA|TRBV15
CATTASGTYNEQFF
TGTGCCACGACAGCTAGCGGAACCTACAATGAGCAGTTCTTC
>NA|TRBJ1-2|NA|TRBV27
CASSFTGSATYGYTF
TGTGCCAGCAGTTTCACAGGGTCCGCGACTTATGGCTACACCTTC
>TRBD1|TRBJ1-2|NA|TRBV2
CASSGQGVAYGYTF
TGTGCCAGCAGTGGACAGGGGGTGGCCTATGGCTACACCTTC
>TRBD2|TRBJ2-4|NA|TRBV6-1
CASSVSGSGENIQYF
TGTGCCAGCAGTGTTAGCGGGAGCGGTGAAAACATTCAGTACTTC
>TRBD2|TRBJ2-1|NA|TRBV19
CASSIDETSGSNEQFF
TGTGCCAGTAGTATAGACGAGACTAGCGGGAGTAATGAGCAGTTCTTC
>NA|TRBJ2-5|NA|TRBV5-1
CASSPSGLQETQYF
TGCGCCAGCAGCCCCTCAGGTCTTCAAGAGACCCAGTACTTC
>NA|TRBJ1-1|NA|TRBV14
CASSQMSGRVEAFF
TGTGCCAGCAGCCAAATGTCAGGGAGGGTCGAAGCTTTCTTT
>TRBD1|TRBJ1-5|few|TRBV6-5
CASSLTGDHYQPQHF
TGTGCCAGCTCCCTAACAGGGGACCATTATCAGCCCCAGCATTTT
>NA|TRBJ1-5|few|TRBV6-1
CASRSTNNQPQHF
TGTGCCAGCAGATCAACAAACAATCAGCCCCAGCATTTT
>NA|TRBJ1-2|NA|TRBV9
CASSVGGWGDYGYTF
TGTGCCAGCAGCGTAGGAGGTTGGGGGGACTATGGCTACACCTTC
>NA|TRBJ1-1|NA|TRBV19
CASSIYTGMNTEAFF
TGTGCCAGTAGTATCTACACGGGGATGAACACTGAAGCTTTCTTT
>TRBD1|TRBJ2-3|NA|TRBV5-1
CASSLGQGRGDTQYF
TGCGCCAGCAGCTTGGGACAGGGTCGGGGAGATACGCAGTATTTT
>TRBD1|TRBJ2-6|few|TRBV19
CASSPQGATGANVLTF
TGTGCCAGTAGTCCACAGGGGGCCACTGGGGCCAACGTCCTGACTTTC
>NA|TRBJ1-2|few|TRBV5-6
CASSGAGVINYGYTF
TGTGCCAGCAGCGGCGCAGGGGTTATCAACTATGGCTACACCTTC
>TRBD1|TRBJ1-5|NA|TRBV28
CASSPRTGAQHF
TGTGCCAGCAGCCCCCGGACAGGGGCCCAGCATTTT
>NA|TRBJ2-7|NA|TRBV13
CASSANPRGYEQYF
TGTGCCAGCAGCGCAAATCCCCGCGGCTACGAGCAGTACTTC